What follows is one T cell receptor beta chain and its context. As processed by the authors: Reference gene primer amplification in the assay estimated nucleated cell counts. Only in-frame clones appear in the TCRdb table, and some are missing; sequencing was by immunoSEQ multiplex PCR. V and J calls and clone size are those listed in that table; D and trimming were worked out from the DNA. The sample has roughly 60,000 clones, roughly 83% seen once; the top ten hold roughly 10%. The data were obtained in a study of blood T cell repertoires in COVID-19. In the study overall: The origin of the acute and convalescent COVID-19 samples was the United States, Italy and Spain. T cells, B-cell-depleted T cells, or PBMCs supplied cDNA or gDNA.

Followed over time, Seattle patients had been enrolled while infection was active. The sequence was collected from a man aged 50-59 years with COVID-19, enrolled during active disease. The source material was peripheral blood.

CDR3 DNA: TGTGCCAGCACAAGGGGCGGGACAGGGGTAGGGGAGCTGTTTTTT. The encoded protein is CASTRGGTGVGELFF. The V gene is TRBV6-5, the J gene TRBJ2-2, with TRBD1 matching 10 bases. CDR1 is MNHEY, CDR2 SVGAGI, per germline. CDR3 length: 15 amino acids. V shed 7 bases and J 8 bases; nucleotides not matched to a gene: 10.